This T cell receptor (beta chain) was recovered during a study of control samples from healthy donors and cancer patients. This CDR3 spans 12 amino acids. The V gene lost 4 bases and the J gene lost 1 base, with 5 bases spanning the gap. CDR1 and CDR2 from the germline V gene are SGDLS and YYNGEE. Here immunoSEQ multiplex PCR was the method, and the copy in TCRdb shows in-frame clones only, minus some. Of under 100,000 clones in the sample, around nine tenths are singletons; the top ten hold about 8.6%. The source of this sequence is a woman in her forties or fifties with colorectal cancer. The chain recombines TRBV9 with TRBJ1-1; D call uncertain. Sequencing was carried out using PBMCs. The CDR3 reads CASSRKNTEAFF. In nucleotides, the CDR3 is TGTGCCAGCAGCCGTAAGAACACTGAAGCTTTCTTT.